Many counts were recorded for the clone carrying this TCR beta chain. CDR3 length: 12 residues. CDR1 and CDR2 from the germline V gene are MDHEN and SYDVKM. V shed 7 bases and J shed 13 bases, with 14 bases lying between them. This entry comes from a study of read filtering for tumor transcriptome and immune sequencing. Looking at the study overall: Transcriptome libraries were built from DNase-treated RNA.

This library used approximately 0.4 ug RNA and molecular barcoded adaptors spanning alpha/delta and beta/gamma chains. Using its own MiXCR run on the reads, TCRdb lists one record per CDR3 protein. This table has tens of thousands of distinct CDR3 sequences, about 13% appearing once. The source is a donor aged 40 or older with multiple myeloma. V usage is TRBV28 and J usage is TRBJ1-6; D may be TRBD1 (6 bases). Sample: a population of CD138-negative cells sorted from bone marrow. The CDR3 spells CASTPPRGPLHF. CDR3 sequence (DNA): TGTGCCAGCACCCCGCCCAGGGGTCCCCTCCACTTT.